The 26 T cell receptor beta chains presented below share a single source sample, sequenced in a study of blood T cell repertoires in COVID-19. Generated by immunoSEQ multiplex PCR, the TCRdb table keeps only in-frame clones and is missing some. This sample has about 250,000 clones, with roughly 86% found just once. The sample taken for sequencing was PBMCs or T cells enriched from blood (not recorded which). The receptors derive from a woman aged 25 to 39 with acute COVID-19.

CDR3 coding DNA: TGTGCCAGCAGCTTAGGTTCTAGCGGGGGCCTCTACGAGCAGTACTTC. As protein: CASSLGSSGGLYEQYF. The chain has TRBV7-8 and TRBJ2-7, with TRBD2 identical over 10 bases. There are 16 residues in the CDR3. The germline V gene has CDR1 SGHVS and CDR2 FQNEAQ. After removal of 1 base from V and 3 bases from J, the junction contained 6 bases not matched to a gene.

V is TRBV5-1 and J is TRBJ2-7, with 7 bases matching TRBD2. The CDR3 totals 19 residues. The V gene end was trimmed by 4 bases and the J gene end by 0 bases; junction bases not matched to a gene: 19. Germline V gives CDR1 SGHRS, CDR2 YFSETQ. CDR3 bases: TGCGCCAGCAGCGCACAGCCGGGAGGCGAGCGCTTTCTCTCCTACGAGCAGTACTTC. Translated: CASSAQPGGERFLSYEQYF.

V gene TRBV9 combines with J gene TRBJ1-1, with D possibly matching TRBD1 (6 bases). This CDR3 comprises 14 residues. V lost 4 bases, J lost 3 bases, and 13 bases lay in between. Germline lookup yields CDR1 SGDLS and CDR2 YYNGEE. The CDR3 sequence is CASSPHNRDTEAFF. CDR3 in DNA: TGTGCCAGCAGCCCCCACAACAGGGACACTGAAGCTTTCTTT.

The V and J genes are TRBV4-1 and TRBJ2-2, with 11 bases fitting TRBD2. With 0 bases clipped from V and 5 bases from J, the junction kept 2 bases outside the gene matches. The CDR3 loop spans 16 amino acids. Germline-derived CDR1 and CDR2 are MGHRA and YSYEKL. CDR3 residues: CASSQEASGGTGELFF. CDR3 bases: TGCGCCAGCAGCCAAGAAGCTAGCGGGGGGACCGGGGAGCTGTTTTTT.

The J gene is TRBJ2-1, the V gene TRBV10-1; D may be TRBD1 (5 bases). Germline loops: CDR1 WNHNN, CDR2 SYGVQD (reference sequence). Trimming left V 3 bases short and J 0 bases short, with 9 bases between. There are 15 residues in the CDR3. In DNA form, the CDR3 reads TGCGCCAGCAGTGATGGGGCCAGCTCCTACAATGAGCAGTTCTTC. It translates to CASSDGASSYNEQFF.

The table lists this clone with a count of one. The V gene is TRBV28, the J gene TRBJ2-3, with 10 bases lining up with TRBD2. This CDR3 is 17 amino acids long. Germline CDR1 is MDHEN and CDR2 is SYDVKM. Losses at the gene ends were 6 bases for V and 0 bases for J; bases not matched to a gene: 9. The CDR3 sequence is CASSQTQAGGSTDTQYF. Written as DNA, the CDR3 is TGTGCCAGCAGCCAAACACAAGCGGGGGGGAGCACAGATACGCAGTATTTT.

Here the CDR3 DNA reads TGTGCCAGCAGTGAGGAGCGGATCTATGGCTACACCTTC. This codes for CASSEERIYGYTF. This chain joins TRBV6-1 and TRBJ1-2; no clear D gene. CDR3 length: 13 amino acids. Germline V gene data show CDR1 as MNHNS and CDR2 as SASEGT. Trimming pared 3 bases from V and 4 bases from J, leaving 9 bases between.

This chain uses TRBV6-6 with TRBJ1-2; 7 nucleotides match TRBD1. Per germline, CDR1 MNHNY and CDR2 SVGAGI (reference sequence). The V and J ends lost 6 bases and 6 bases, in that order; junction bases with no gene match: 10. The CDR3 runs 14 residues. The CDR3 sequence is CASRFSDRDDGYTF. The DNA of the CDR3 is TGTGCCAGCAGATTTTCCGACAGGGACGATGGCTACACCTTC.

The chain recombines TRBV19 with TRBJ1-5, with D maybe TRBD1 (6 bases). Germline CDR1 reads LNHDA; CDR2 reads SQIVND (reference sequence). The CDR3 is 15 residues long. The germline V and J ends were trimmed by 6 bases and 5 bases, with 17 bases remaining between them. CDR3 sequence (DNA): TGTGCCAGTAGACTATCCCAGGGGAATCATCAGCCCCAGCATTTT. Translating it yields CASRLSQGNHQPQHF. Supplemented by reference TRBV19 and TRBJ1-5, the full variable domain reads DGGITQSPKYLFRKEGQNVTLSCEQNLNHDAMYWYRQDPGQGLRLIYYSQIVNDFQKGDIAEGYSVSREKKESFPLTVTSAQKNPTAFYLCASRLSQGNHQPQHFGDGTRLSIL.

V is TRBV5-1 and J is TRBJ2-6; TRBD1 is a possible D gene (6 bases). The germline V and J ends were trimmed by 5 bases and 0 bases, with 12 bases remaining between them. CDR1 SGHRS and CDR2 YFSETQ come from the germline V gene. The CDR3 covers 16 residues. As DNA, the CDR3 is TGCGCCAGCAGAAAGGACAGTCACTCTGGGGCCAACGTCCTGACTTTC. Its protein product is CASRKDSHSGANVLTF.

This clone was detected only a few times. The chain has TRBV3-1 (or the pseudogene TRBV3-2) and TRBJ1-4; D gene ambiguous. The length of the CDR3 is 14 residues. Germline CDR1 and CDR2: LGHDT and YNNKEL (reference sequence). V lost 4 bases and J lost 3, with 9 bases in between. CDR3 bases: TGTGCCAGCAGCCGTACCGGAGCTAATGAAAAACTGTTTTTT. It translates to CASSRTGANEKLFF.

The chain employs TRBV9 and TRBJ2-7, with a tentative D call TRBD2 (6 bases). Germline assignment: CDR1 SGDLS and CDR2 YYNGEE. V lost 0 bases and J 7 bases, leaving 14 bases between the germline ends. The CDR3 runs 14 residues. The CDR3 spells CASSVGIPGREQYF. CDR3 DNA sequence: TGTGCCAGCAGCGTAGGGATTCCAGGGAGGGAGCAGTACTTC.

The rearrangement uses TRBV6-5 and TRBJ2-2, with 9 nucleotides matching TRBD1. The germline gives CDR1 MNHEY, CDR2 SVGAGI. Unmatched junction bases numbered 7, after V lost 7 bases and J lost 7 bases. There are 14 residues in the CDR3. CDR3 residues: CASKDRGLGGELFF. Written as DNA, the CDR3 is TGTGCCAGCAAGGACAGGGGTCTCGGCGGGGAGCTGTTTTTT.

This rearrangement joins TRBV19 to TRBJ2-6, with unresolved D. Per the germline V gene, CDR1 is LNHDA and CDR2 is SQIVND (reference sequence). This CDR3 is built from 17 residues. V was trimmed by 3 bases and J by 0 bases, leaving 12 bases between them. The CDR3 DNA is TGTGCCAGTAGTATCCATCTGGTTAGCTCTGGGGCCAACGTCCTGACTTTC. This sequence encodes CASSIHLVSSGANVLTF.

This clone was seen once. This chain joins TRBV6-5 and TRBJ1-1; 9 bases align to TRBD1. This CDR3 comprises 14 residues. J lost 5 bases, V lost 4 bases, and 5 bases had no gene match. CDR1 MNHEY and CDR2 SVGAGI come from the germline V gene. As DNA, the CDR3 is TGTGCCAGCAGTTCCACAGGGGGCGGAACTGAAGCTTTCTTT. Translated, it gives CASSSTGGGTEAFF.

The chain carries TRBV4-2 and TRBJ2-1, with TRBD1 identical over 11 bases. Per germline, CDR1 LGHNA and CDR2 YNFKEQ. The CDR3 has 15 residues. The junction had 5 bases not matched to a gene; V was cut back by 2 bases and J by 8 bases. CDR3 coding DNA: TGTGCCAGCAGCCAATCAGGACAGGGGGCGGATGAGCAGTTCTTC. This gives the protein CASSQSGQGADEQFF.

The CDR3 nucleotides are TGTGCCAGCAGCTTAACTAGCGGGGGGATTGCCGGGGAGCTGTTTTTT. This translates into CASSLTSGGIAGELFF. The chain carries TRBV7-2 and TRBJ2-2; TRBD2 matches at 12 bases. Germline values: CDR1 SGHTA, CDR2 FQGNSA. The CDR3 runs 16 residues. With 2 bases clipped from V and 6 bases from J, the junction kept 4 bases outside the gene matches.

V gene TRBV12-3 or TRBV12-4 combines with J gene TRBJ2-1, with TRBD1 matching over 9 bases. V gave up 11 bases and J gave up 3 bases; unmatched junction bases: 5. The CDR3 consists of 13 residues. CDR3 sequence reads: CASGTGSYNEQFF. CDR3 DNA sequence: TGTGCCTCCGGGACAGGGAGCTACAATGAGCAGTTCTTC.

The chain couples TRBV27 to TRBJ1-5; no clear D gene. V lost 5 bases to trimming and J lost 2 bases, with 7 bases between them. CDR3 length equals 13 residues. Germline V lookup: CDR1 MNHEY, CDR2 SMNVEV (reference sequence). The CDR3 coding sequence is TGTGCCAGCAGTAGACACCGCAATCAGCCCCAGCATTTT. Amino acid sequence: CASSRHRNQPQHF.

This clone was detected only a few times. This rearrangement joins TRBV6-2 or TRBV6-3 to TRBJ2-7; D gene uncertain. The CDR3 covers 14 residues. The V gene lost 4 bases and the J gene lost 0 bases, with 10 bases spanning the gap. Per germline, CDR1 MNHEY and CDR2 SVGEGT. The CDR3: CASSFDTSSYEQYF. In DNA form, the CDR3 reads TGTGCCAGCAGTTTCGACACAAGCTCCTACGAGCAGTACTTC.

The chain couples TRBV2 to TRBJ2-7; 9 bases are a match to TRBD2. Losses at the gene ends were 11 bases for V and 3 bases for J; bases not matched to a gene: 11. Germline V CDR1 and CDR2: SNHLY, FYNNEI. This CDR3 is 14 amino acids long. The CDR3 nucleotides are TGTGCCTGCGGCGAAGGCGGGGGGGACTACGAGCAGTACTTC. Its translation: CACGEGGGDYEQYF.

V gene TRBV9 combines with J gene TRBJ2-3; D possibly corresponds to TRBD2 (6 bases). CDR3 length: 16 residues. V was cut by 0 bases and J by 0 bases, with 11 bases left in between. Germline V lookup: CDR1 SGDLS, CDR2 YYNGEE. The CDR3 DNA is TGTGCCAGCAGCGTAGGGCGGGGCACTAGCACAGATACGCAGTATTTT. It is translated as CASSVGRGTSTDTQYF.

The chain has TRBV24-1 and TRBJ1-5, with D tentatively TRBD1 (5 bases). The germline V and J ends were trimmed by 4 bases and 0 bases, with 15 bases remaining between them. Germline CDR1 is KGHDR and CDR2 is SFDVKD. The CDR3 has 17 residues. The CDR3 DNA reads as TGTGCCACCAGTGACTCTCGGGCGGGACCTAGCAATCAGCCCCAGCATTTT. It specifies CATSDSRAGPSNQPQHF.

The rearrangement joins TRBV7-8 to TRBJ1-1; D is possibly TRBD1 (6 bases). Germline CDR1 reads SGHVS; CDR2 reads FQNEAQ. CDR3 length: 14 amino acids. The V end lost 1 base, the J end lost 6 bases, and 12 bases lay between the germline ends. The CDR3 DNA reads as TGTGCCAGCAGCTTAGGGGGCAGGGGATCTGAAGCTTTCTTT. This encodes CASSLGGRGSEAFF.

The count of this clone is one. CDR3 nucleotides: TGTGCCAGCAGCTTGGGCGTTACAGACACCGGGGAGCTGTTTTTT. As protein: CASSLGVTDTGELFF. This chain uses TRBV5-4 with TRBJ2-2; D uncertain. Germline loops: CDR1 SGHNT, CDR2 YYREEE (reference sequence). Trimming took 0 bases from V and 3 from J, leaving 9 bases between them. The CDR3 spans 15 residues.

V and J are TRBV19 and TRBJ1-2; no reliable D call. With 3 bases removed from V and 4 bases from J, the gap between germline ends came to 9 bases. Germline V gene lookup returns CDR1 LNHDA and CDR2 SQIVND (reference sequence). This CDR3 comprises 13 residues. The CDR3 DNA follows: TGTGCCAGTAGTATCGCGAGCTTCTATGGCTACACCTTC. Its translation is CASSIASFYGYTF.